The 17 T cell receptor beta chains presented below share a single source sample, sequenced in a study of tumor-infiltrating lymphocytes in primary liver carcinoma (dated by TCRdb to 2015 to 2018). Sequencing took place on an Illumina HiSeq 2500. TCRbeta-specific cDNA was reverse-transcribed from approximately 500 ng total RNA using a constant-region primer and ProtoScript II reverse transcriptase. Three nested multiplex PCR rounds, following a slightly modified ARM-PCR procedure, were used to build the TCRbeta libraries. The first two PCR rounds used multiplex TRBV1-TRBV30 forward primers with a Cbeta reverse primer, each for about 10 cycles. The public reads were run again by TCRdb, first through fastp at Q25 and then through MiXCR, and only productive beta chains were kept. Rows merge per CDR3 protein into single entries with the most common DNA and genes. In this sample the table shows approximately 330,000 distinct CDR3 sequences, around 60% of which occur a single time. Of the sample, about 6.1% falls within the top ten clones.

Blood RNA was extracted from unsorted whole blood using TRIzol reagent, and germline DNA was obtained with the DNeasy Blood & Tissue kit. The source material was peripheral blood. These receptor sequences come from a man in his forties with primary liver carcinoma and hepatitis B virus infection.

As regards this clonotype: At one boundary the junction diverges from the germline segment, which might be a read error. The V and J genes are TRBV11-2 and TRBJ2-5; unclear D gene. The CDR3 covers 13 residues. In germline, CDR1 is SGHAT, CDR2 FQNNGV. The CDR3 sequence: CASSSNTQETPCF. The DNA of the CDR3 is TGTGCCAGCAGCTCTAATACCCAAGAGACCCCGTGCTTC. The full variable domain, its missing parts supplied by reference TRBV11-2 and TRBJ2-5, is EAGVAQSPRYKIIEKRQSVAFWCNPISGHATLYWYQQILGQGPKLLIQFQNNGVVDDSQLPKDRFSAERLKGVDSTLKIQPAKLEDSAVYLCASSSNTQETPCFGPGTRLLVL.

Comment on this clonotype: This sequence may be a read error, since a much larger clone differs from it by one base. The chain links TRBV28 to TRBJ2-1; 11 bases map to TRBD1. Germline loops: CDR1 MDHEN, CDR2 SYDVKM. V lost 5 bases to trimming and J lost 9 bases; unmatched junction nucleotides: 12. The CDR3 extends over 16 amino acids. DNA for the CDR3: TGTGCCAGCAGTCCCCAACGGACAGGGGGCAATGGTGAGCAGTTCTTC. Its protein is CASSPQRTGGNGEQFF.

Ten or more counts support this clonotype. The chain employs TRBV6-5 and TRBJ2-3; 13 bases fit TRBD2. Germline CDR1 is MNHEY and CDR2 is SVGAGI. J gave up 3 bases and V 5 bases, and 2 bases lay outside the gene matches. This CDR3 contains 15 residues. Here the CDR3 DNA reads TGTGCCAGCAGTCGGACTAGCGGGAGTACAGATACGCAGTATTTT. It specifies CASSRTSGSTDTQYF.

This chain uses TRBV4-3 with TRBJ2-5; TRBD2 aligns across 9 bases. The germline CDR1 and CDR2 sequences are LGHNA and YSLEER. This CDR3 contains 16 residues. J gave up 4 bases and V 4 bases, and 10 bases lay outside the gene matches. CDR3 sequence reads: CASSPEGQAGGETQYF. CDR3 nucleotide sequence: TGCGCCAGCAGCCCGGAGGGACAAGCGGGGGGAGAGACCCAGTACTTC.

A remark on this clonotype: Sequence at one end of the junction differs from germline and may be a read error. The V gene is TRBV6-5, the J gene TRBJ1-5, with D unclear. Looked up from germline, CDR1 is MNHEY and CDR2 is SVGAGI. This CDR3 spans 13 amino acids. The CDR3 region is CVSQRGEDQSQHF. The CDR3 DNA reads TGTGTCAGTCAACGGGGTGAGGATCAGTCCCAGCATTTT.

Turning to this clonotype: A much bigger clone sits one base away, suggesting this may be a read error. V and J are TRBV6-2 or TRBV6-3 and TRBJ2-7; no definite D call. The CDR3 is 14 residues long. Germline V gene lookup returns CDR1 MNHEY and CDR2 SVGEGT. The V gene lost 1 base and the J gene lost 2 bases, with 9 bases spanning the gap. The DNA of the CDR3 is TGTGCCAGCAGTTACTTTGGTCTTCCCTACGAGCAGTACTTC. Translating it yields CASSYFGLPYEQYF.

This clonotype was counted at least ten times. The chain employs TRBV6-5 and TRBJ2-5; D unclear. There are 11 residues in the CDR3. The ends were cut back, 4 bases at V and 5 bases at J, with 5 bases in the middle. The germline V gene encodes CDR1 MNHEY and CDR2 SVGAGI. The CDR3, as DNA: TGTGCCAGCAGTTCTTGGGAGACCCAGTACTTC. It yields the protein CASSSWETQYF.

This clonotype appeared many times. This chain connects TRBV6-2 or TRBV6-3 to TRBJ2-7, with a possible D match to TRBD1 (5 bases). V dropped 6 bases and J dropped 3 bases, with 18 bases sitting between them. The CDR3 sequence is 15 residues long. Germline values: CDR1 MNHEY, CDR2 SVGEGT. The CDR3 DNA sequence: TGTGCCAGCAGCTCCGGGCAGGGTAGAATCTACGAGCAGTACTTC. Encoded protein: CASSSGQGRIYEQYF.

This clonotype was picked up one time. A much larger clonotype is one base distant, so this may be a read error. For the CDR3, the DNA is TGTGCCAGCAGTTTCCAGGGGGTTAGTACTGAAGCTTTCTTT. This gives the protein CASSFQGVSTEAFF. The J gene is TRBJ1-1, the V gene TRBV6-5, with 7 nucleotides matching TRBD1. The CDR3 is 14 amino acids. Germline V lookup: CDR1 MNHEY, CDR2 SVGAGI. V lost 4 bases to trimming and J lost 5 bases; unmatched junction nucleotides: 7.

As for this clonotype: One end of the junction varies from germline; a read error may be responsible. The V gene is TRBV28, the J gene TRBJ2-2; possible D gene TRBD2, 5 bases. Per germline, CDR1 MDHEN and CDR2 SYDVKM. This CDR3 is 13 amino acids long. CDR3: CASRERNTGEPFF. In nucleotides, the CDR3 is TGTGCCAGCAGAGAGCGGAACACCGGGGAGCCGTTTTTT. Full variable domain (outside the CDR3, taken from reference TRBV28 and TRBJ2-2): DVKVTQSSRYLVKRTGEKVFLECVQDMDHENMFWYRQDPGLGLRLIYFSYDVKMKEKGDIPEGYSVSREKKERFSLILESASTNQTSMYLCASRERNTGEPFFGEGSRLTVL.

A note on this clonotype: Given a much more abundant clone one base away, this may be a read error. This CDR3 fails to terminate in the conserved phenylalanine or tryptophan, so it likely reflects a read error. The J gene is TRBJ1-6, the V gene TRBV11-2; D is unclear. Germline loops: CDR1 SGHAT, CDR2 FQNNGV. With 4 bases removed from V and 0 bases from J, the gap between germline ends came to 16 bases. The CDR3 runs 18 residues. The DNA of the CDR3 is TGTGCCAGCAGCTCCCAATGTTTCGGTAGCTCCTATAATTCACCCCTCCACCTT. It yields the protein CASSSQCFGSSYNSPLHL.

The J gene is TRBJ2-7, the V gene TRBV6-2 or TRBV6-3, with 7 nucleotides matching TRBD1. V lost 7 bases to trimming and J lost 8 bases; unmatched junction nucleotides: 8. Germline V gene sequence: CDR1 MNHEY, CDR2 SVGEGT. This CDR3 is built from 12 residues. The CDR3 DNA reads TGTGCCAGCAACGTCAGGGGGTGCAAGCAGTACTTC. This encodes CASNVRGCKQYF.

This chain links TRBV28 with TRBJ2-7; 7 nucleotides agree with TRBD1. The germline CDR1 and CDR2 sequences are MDHEN and SYDVKM. The CDR3 consists of 20 residues. Germline trimming cut 5 bases from V and 0 bases from J; bases unmatched to any gene: 22. For the CDR3, the DNA is TGTGCCAGCAGTATACAACAGGGGCGCAGTGGTACCTATAGCTCCTACGAGCAGTACTTC. It encodes CASSIQQGRSGTYSSYEQYF. Full variable domain (rest looked up from reference TRBV28 and TRBJ2-7): DVKVTQSSRYLVKRTGEKVFLECVQDMDHENMFWYRQDPGLGLRLIYFSYDVKMKEKGDIPEGYSVSREKKERFSLILESASTNQTSMYLCASSIQQGRSGTYSSYEQYFGPGTRLTVT.

The chain recombines TRBV6-2 or TRBV6-3 with TRBJ1-2, with 7 bases matching TRBD1. Germline V CDR1 and CDR2: MNHEY, SVGEGT. The CDR3 length is 13 residues. Unmatched junction bases numbered 8, after V lost 5 bases and J lost 8 bases. The CDR3 DNA follows: TGTGCCAGCAGTCATAAGGGGGCCTGGGGCTACACCTTC. Translating it yields CASSHKGAWGYTF.

In regard to this clonotype: Germline and junction disagree at one end, which may indicate a read error. The CDR3 coding sequence is TGTACCACAAGACGGGGATGGAATGAGCAATTCTTC. It yields the protein CTTRRGWNEQFF. This sequence joins TRBV12-3 or TRBV12-4 and TRBJ2-1, with D possibly being TRBD2 (5 bases). The CDR3 has 12 residues.

V usage is TRBV30 and J usage is TRBJ2-5; D call uncertain. CDR3 size: 13 residues. CDR1 and CDR2 (germline): GTSNPN, SVGIG (reference sequence). The V end lost 2 bases, the J end lost 1 base, and 8 bases lay between the germline ends. The CDR3 is CAWSTQLQETQYF. As DNA, the CDR3 is TGTGCCTGGAGTACACAACTCCAAGAGACCCAGTACTTC.

This chain connects TRBV19 to TRBJ1-2; TRBD1 agrees at 8 bases. The CDR3 is 15 amino acids. Trimming cost V 7 bases and J 0 bases; bases outside gene matches: 7. Germline CDR1 is LNHDA and CDR2 is SQIVND (reference sequence). CDR3 region: CASNPGTGANYGYTF. The CDR3, as DNA: TGTGCCAGTAATCCCGGGACAGGAGCTAACTATGGCTACACCTTC.